The 14 T cell receptor beta chains below all came from one sample that was sequenced in a study of CD8 T cells in Susac syndrome. RNA totalling about 0.5 to 1 ug underwent reverse transcription with random hexamers. TCRdb re-derived calls from the immunoSEQ multiplex PCR reads in MiXCR, one entry per CDR3 protein. The sample consists of a few hundred thousand distinct CDR3 sequences, around 90% of them appearing once. Source material: CD8+ T cells from PBMCs. The source is a human donor with multiple sclerosis.

This chain links TRBV6-2 or TRBV6-3 with TRBJ1-5; no definite D call. Per the germline V gene, CDR1 is MNHEY and CDR2 is SVGEGT. V gave up 5 bases and J gave up 10 bases, with 12 bases separating them. The CDR3 extends over 12 amino acids. The CDR3 region is CASSPSFVPQHF. The CDR3 nucleotides are TGTGCCAGCAGTCCGTCGTTCGTTCCCCAGCATTTT.

The chain uses TRBV12-3 or TRBV12-4 and TRBJ2-2; 7 positions agree with TRBD1. The junction had 9 bases not matched to a gene; V was cut back by 8 bases and J by 6 bases. The CDR3 spans 14 residues. CDR3 in DNA: TGTGCCAGCCGGGACAGTGCTTCACCCGGGGAGCTGTTTTTT. Translation: CASRDSASPGELFF.

V and J are TRBV2 and TRBJ2-3; possibly TRBD1 for D (6 bases). V lost 6 bases and J 3 bases, leaving 13 bases between the germline ends. CDR1 and CDR2 (germline): SNHLY, FYNNEI. CDR3 size: 14 residues. The DNA for the CDR3 is TGTGCCAGCAGCCCACAGGGAACAACAGATACGCAGTATTTT. This sequence encodes CASSPQGTTDTQYF.

This rearrangement joins TRBV12-3 or TRBV12-4 to TRBJ1-6, with 9 bases fitting TRBD1. With 6 bases clipped from V and 11 bases from J, the junction kept 11 bases outside the gene matches. This CDR3 contains 15 residues. The CDR3 reads CASSLGQGLWAPLHF. For the CDR3, the DNA is TGTGCCAGCAGCCTGGGACAGGGATTGTGGGCACCCCTCCACTTT.

The CDR3 loop is CASSLAVPGTVNRKLFF. As DNA, the CDR3 is TGTGCCAGCAGCTTAGCGGTCCCCGGGACAGTTAATAGGAAACTGTTTTTT. The chain couples TRBV7-9 to TRBJ1-4; 7 positions match TRBD1. V was clipped by 0 bases and J by 11 bases; unmatched bases: 15. CDR1 SEHNR and CDR2 FQNEAQ come from the germline V gene (reference sequence). This CDR3 is built from 17 residues.

V and J are TRBV9 and TRBJ2-2; D unclear. The CDR3 loop spans 14 amino acids. Germline CDR1 and CDR2: SGDLS and YYNGEE. V lost 0 bases and J lost 5, with 8 bases in between. This CDR3 is CASSVVGLTGELFF. Here the CDR3 DNA reads TGTGCCAGCAGCGTAGTTGGCTTGACCGGGGAGCTGTTTTTT.

The J gene is TRBJ2-1, the V gene TRBV7-6, with 7 bases lining up with TRBD2. This CDR3 is built from 17 residues. The germline CDR1 and CDR2 sequences are SGHVS and FNYEAQ. Unmatched junction bases numbered 8, after V lost 0 bases and J lost 3 bases. DNA of the CDR3: TGTGCCAGCAGCTTAGCGCGGGAGCGGCTACTCTACAATGAGCAGTTCTTC. Its translation: CASSLARERLLYNEQFF.

This chain joins TRBV5-1 and TRBJ1-2, with D unresolved. Trimming shortened V by 0 bases and J by 6 bases, and 12 bases separated the two germline ends. Per germline, CDR1 SGHRS and CDR2 YFSETQ. The CDR3 runs 14 residues. Written as DNA, the CDR3 is TGCGCCAGCAGCTTGGGAGAGAGCGAGGATGGCTACACCTTC. This translates into CASSLGESEDGYTF.

This rearrangement joins TRBV27 to TRBJ2-7; TRBD2 aligns across 7 bases. Germline trimming cut 8 bases from V and 3 bases from J; bases unmatched to any gene: 16. There are 16 residues in the CDR3. The germline V gene has CDR1 MNHEY and CDR2 SMNVEV (reference sequence). The CDR3 bases are TGTGCCAGCTCCTTCTCGGCGGGAGCCATCCACTACGAGCAGTACTTC. Its protein is CASSFSAGAIHYEQYF.

The V gene is TRBV7-8, the J gene TRBJ2-7; 8 bases align to TRBD1. J was trimmed by 7 bases and V by 4 bases; bases with no gene match: 12. Germline CDR1 and CDR2: SGHVS and FQNEAQ. This CDR3 is 15 amino acids long. The CDR3 sequence: CASSWPQGGVGEQYF. The DNA for the CDR3 is TGTGCCAGCAGCTGGCCACAGGGGGGTGTGGGTGAGCAGTACTTC.

The chain uses TRBV20-1 and TRBJ2-7, with 8 bases that match TRBD1. The CDR3 is 11 amino acids. With V trimmed by 7 bases and J by 6 bases, 5 bases remained unmatched. Per the germline V gene, CDR1 is DFQATT and CDR2 is SNEGSKA (reference sequence). DNA of the CDR3: TGCAGTGGGGGACAGGAAGGCGAGCAGTACTTC. As protein: CSGGQEGEQYF.

This chain links TRBV20-1 with TRBJ2-1; 13 bases are shared with TRBD2. From germline, CDR1 is DFQATT and CDR2 SNEGSKA (reference sequence). The V and J ends lost 6 bases and 6 bases, in that order; junction bases with no gene match: 8. This CDR3 spans 15 amino acids. In nucleotides, the CDR3 is TGCAGTGCCCTGGGACTAGCGGGACAAGGCAATGAGCAGTTCTTC. Translation: CSALGLAGQGNEQFF.

The chain uses TRBV20-1 and TRBJ2-2, with 8 bases lining up with TRBD1. Germline loops: CDR1 DFQATT, CDR2 SNEGSKA (reference sequence). The CDR3 is made up of 14 amino acids. With V trimmed by 6 bases and J by 3 bases, 6 bases remained unmatched. CDR3: CSAQTGDDTGELFF. DNA for the CDR3: TGCAGTGCGCAGACAGGGGATGACACCGGGGAGCTGTTTTTT.

The CDR3 is CSVELAVTYNEQFF. The CDR3 DNA sequence: TGCAGCGTAGAACTAGCGGTGACCTACAATGAGCAGTTCTTC. The V gene is TRBV29-1, the J gene TRBJ2-1, with 8 nucleotides matching TRBD2. The CDR3 runs 14 residues. Germline values: CDR1 SQVTM, CDR2 ANQGSEA. J lost 2 bases, V lost 6 bases, and 6 bases had no gene match.